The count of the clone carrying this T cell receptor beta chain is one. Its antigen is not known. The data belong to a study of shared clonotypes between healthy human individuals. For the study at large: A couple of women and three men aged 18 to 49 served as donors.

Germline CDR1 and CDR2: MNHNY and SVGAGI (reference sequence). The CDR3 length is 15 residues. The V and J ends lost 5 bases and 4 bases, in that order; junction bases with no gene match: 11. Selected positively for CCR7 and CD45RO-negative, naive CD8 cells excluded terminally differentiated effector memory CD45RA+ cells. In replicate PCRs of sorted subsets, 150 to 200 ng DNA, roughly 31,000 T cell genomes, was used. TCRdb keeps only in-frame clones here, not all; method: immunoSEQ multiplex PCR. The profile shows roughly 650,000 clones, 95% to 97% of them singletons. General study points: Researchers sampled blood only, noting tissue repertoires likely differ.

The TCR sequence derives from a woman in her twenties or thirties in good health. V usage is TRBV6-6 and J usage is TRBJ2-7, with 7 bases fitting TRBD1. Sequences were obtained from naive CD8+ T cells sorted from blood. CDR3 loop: CASSHVTGTSYEQYF. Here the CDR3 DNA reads TGTGCCAGCAGTCACGTGACAGGGACATCATACGAGCAGTACTTC.